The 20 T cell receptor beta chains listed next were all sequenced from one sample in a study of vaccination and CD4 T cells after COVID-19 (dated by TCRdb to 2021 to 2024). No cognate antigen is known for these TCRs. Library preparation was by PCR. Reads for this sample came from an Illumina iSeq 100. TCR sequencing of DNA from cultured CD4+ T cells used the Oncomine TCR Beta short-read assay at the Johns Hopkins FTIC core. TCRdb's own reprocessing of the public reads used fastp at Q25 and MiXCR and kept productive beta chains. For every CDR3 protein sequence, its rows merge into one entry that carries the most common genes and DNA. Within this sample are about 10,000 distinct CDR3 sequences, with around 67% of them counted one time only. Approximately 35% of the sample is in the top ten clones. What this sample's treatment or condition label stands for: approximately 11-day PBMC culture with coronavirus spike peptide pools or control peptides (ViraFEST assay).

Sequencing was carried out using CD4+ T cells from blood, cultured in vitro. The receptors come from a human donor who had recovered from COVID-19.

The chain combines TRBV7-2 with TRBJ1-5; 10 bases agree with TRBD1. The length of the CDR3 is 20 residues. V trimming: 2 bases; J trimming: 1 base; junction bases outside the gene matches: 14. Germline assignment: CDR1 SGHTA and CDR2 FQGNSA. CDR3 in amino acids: CASSLRIRDRGSRSNQPQHF. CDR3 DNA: TGTGCCAGCAGCTTAAGAATCCGGGACAGGGGTTCACGGAGCAATCAGCCCCAGCATTTT. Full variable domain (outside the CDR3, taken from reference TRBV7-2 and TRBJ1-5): GAGVSQSPSNKVTEKGKDVELRCDPISGHTALYWYRQSLGQGLEFLIYFQGNSAPDKSGLPSDRFSAERTGGSVSTLTIQRTQQEDSAVYLCASSLRIRDRGSRSNQPQHFGDGTRLSIL.

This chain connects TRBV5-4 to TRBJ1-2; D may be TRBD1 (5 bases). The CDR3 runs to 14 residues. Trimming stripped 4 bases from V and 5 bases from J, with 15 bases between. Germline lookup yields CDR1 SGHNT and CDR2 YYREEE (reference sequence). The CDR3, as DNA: TGTGCCAGCAGCAGGGCTGACAGTCCATATGGCTACACCTTC. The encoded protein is CASSRADSPYGYTF.

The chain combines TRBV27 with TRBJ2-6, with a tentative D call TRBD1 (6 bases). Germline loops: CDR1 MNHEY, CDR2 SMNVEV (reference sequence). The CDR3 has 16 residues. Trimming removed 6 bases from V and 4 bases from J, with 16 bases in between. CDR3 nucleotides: TGTGCCAGCAGGGCCGAGGACAGTGTGGGGGCCAACGTCCTGACTTTC. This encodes CASRAEDSVGANVLTF.

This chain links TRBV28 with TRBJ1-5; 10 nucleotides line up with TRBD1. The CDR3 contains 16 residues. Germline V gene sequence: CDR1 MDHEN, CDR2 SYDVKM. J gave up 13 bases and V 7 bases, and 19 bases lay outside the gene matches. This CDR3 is CASTSLRRQGAGKQHF. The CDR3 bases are TGTGCCAGCACTTCCCTTCGAAGACAGGGGGCCGGCAAGCAGCATTTT.

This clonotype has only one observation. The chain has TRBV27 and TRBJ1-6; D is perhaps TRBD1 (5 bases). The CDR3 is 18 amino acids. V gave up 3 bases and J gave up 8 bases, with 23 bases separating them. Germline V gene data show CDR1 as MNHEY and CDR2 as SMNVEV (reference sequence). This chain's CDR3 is CASSFRGTSPQSHSPLHF. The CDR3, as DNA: TGTGCCAGCAGTTTCCGCGGGACCAGCCCCCAATCACATTCACCCCTCCACTTT.

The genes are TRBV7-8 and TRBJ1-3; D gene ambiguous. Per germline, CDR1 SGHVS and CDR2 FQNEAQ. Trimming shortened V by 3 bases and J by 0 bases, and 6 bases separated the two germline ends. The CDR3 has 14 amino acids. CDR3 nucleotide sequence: TGTGCCAGCAGCTTGGCCTCCTCTGGAAACACCATATATTTT. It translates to CASSLASSGNTIYF.

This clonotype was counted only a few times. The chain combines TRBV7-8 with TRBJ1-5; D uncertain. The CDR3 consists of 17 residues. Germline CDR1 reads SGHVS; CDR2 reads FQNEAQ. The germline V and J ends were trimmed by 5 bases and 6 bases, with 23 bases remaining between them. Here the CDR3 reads CASSPGRRRSMGQPQHF. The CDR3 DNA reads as TGTGCCAGCAGCCCCGGTCGGCGTCGATCGATGGGTCAGCCCCAGCATTTT.

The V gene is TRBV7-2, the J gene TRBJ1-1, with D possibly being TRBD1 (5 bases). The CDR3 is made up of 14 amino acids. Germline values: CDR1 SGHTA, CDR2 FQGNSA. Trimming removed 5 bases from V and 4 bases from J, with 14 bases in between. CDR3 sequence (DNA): TGTGCCAGCAGCAAGGGGCGGGTAACCACTGAAGCTTTCTTT. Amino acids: CASSKGRVTTEAFF.

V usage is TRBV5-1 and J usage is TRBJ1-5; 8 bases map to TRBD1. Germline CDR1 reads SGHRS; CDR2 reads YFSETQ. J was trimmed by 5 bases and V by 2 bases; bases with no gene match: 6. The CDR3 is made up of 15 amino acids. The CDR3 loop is CASSFTPGGDQPQHF. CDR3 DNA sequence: TGCGCCAGCAGCTTTACCCCAGGGGGCGATCAGCCCCAGCATTTT.

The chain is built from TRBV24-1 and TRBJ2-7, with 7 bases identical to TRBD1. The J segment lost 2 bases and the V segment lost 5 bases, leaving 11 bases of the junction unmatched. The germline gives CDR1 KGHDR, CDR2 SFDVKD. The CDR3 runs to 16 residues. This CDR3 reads CATSVGQNNLTYEQYF. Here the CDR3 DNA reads TGTGCCACCAGTGTGGGACAGAACAATCTTACCTACGAGCAGTACTTC.

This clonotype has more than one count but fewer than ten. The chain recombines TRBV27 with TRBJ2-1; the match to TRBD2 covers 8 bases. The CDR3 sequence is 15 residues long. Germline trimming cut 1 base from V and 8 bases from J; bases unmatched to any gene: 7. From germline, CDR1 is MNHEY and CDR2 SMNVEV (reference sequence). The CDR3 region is CASSLFPSGRDEQFF. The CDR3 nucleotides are TGTGCCAGCAGTTTATTTCCTAGCGGGCGCGATGAGCAGTTCTTC.

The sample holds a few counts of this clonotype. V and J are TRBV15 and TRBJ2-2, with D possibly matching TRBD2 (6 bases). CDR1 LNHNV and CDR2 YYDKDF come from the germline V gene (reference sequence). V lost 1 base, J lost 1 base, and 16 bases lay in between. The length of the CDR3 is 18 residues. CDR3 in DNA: TGTGCCACCAGCAGAGTACGGGAGAGGAATATGAACACCGGGGAGCTGTTTTTT. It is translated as CATSRVRERNMNTGELFF.

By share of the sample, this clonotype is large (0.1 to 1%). CDR3 sequence (DNA): TGTGCCATCAGCGCAGGGGTGGAAAGCAATCAGCCCCAGCATTTT. It codes for CAISAGVESNQPQHF. V usage is TRBV6-1 and J usage is TRBJ1-5; D perhaps matches TRBD1 (6 bases). The length of the CDR3 is 15 residues. Germline V CDR1 and CDR2: MNHNS, SASEGT. Deletions cut 10 bases from V and 1 base from J, with 17 bases between.

CDR3 nucleotide sequence: TGTGCCAGCAGTTTCCCCGGGACGGGACGGTCGAACACCGGGGAGCTGTTTTTT. It translates to CASSFPGTGRSNTGELFF. The V and J genes are TRBV7-9 and TRBJ2-2; the D call may be TRBD1 or TRBD2 (5 bases each). CDR1 and CDR2 from the germline V gene are SEHNR and FQNEAQ (reference sequence). This CDR3 has 18 residues. V was clipped by 6 bases and J by 0 bases, with 20 bases between them.

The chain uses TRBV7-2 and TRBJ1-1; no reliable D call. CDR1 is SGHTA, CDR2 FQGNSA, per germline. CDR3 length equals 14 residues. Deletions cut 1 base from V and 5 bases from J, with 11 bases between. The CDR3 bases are TGTGCCAGCAGCTTAGGGGCGGGGTTAACTGAAGCTTTCTTT. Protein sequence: CASSLGAGLTEAFF.

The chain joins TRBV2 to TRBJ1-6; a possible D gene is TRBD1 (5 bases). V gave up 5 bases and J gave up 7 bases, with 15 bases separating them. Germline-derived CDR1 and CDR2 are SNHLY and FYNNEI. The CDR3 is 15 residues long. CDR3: CASSSDGGGNSPLHF. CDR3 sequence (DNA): TGTGCCAGCAGTAGCGACGGGGGAGGGAATTCACCCCTCCACTTT.

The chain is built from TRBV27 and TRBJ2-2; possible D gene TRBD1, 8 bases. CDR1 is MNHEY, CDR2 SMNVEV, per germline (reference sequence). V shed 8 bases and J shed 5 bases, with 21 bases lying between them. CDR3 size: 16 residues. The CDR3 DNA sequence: TGTGCCAGCGGCTCCCCACAGGGGGGGCGGACCGGGGAGCTGTTTTTT. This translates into CASGSPQGGRTGELFF.

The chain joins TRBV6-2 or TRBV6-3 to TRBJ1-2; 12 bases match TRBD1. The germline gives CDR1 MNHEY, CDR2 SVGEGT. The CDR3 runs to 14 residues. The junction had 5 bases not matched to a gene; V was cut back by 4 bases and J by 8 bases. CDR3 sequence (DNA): TGTGCCAGCAGTTCACCGGGACAGGGGGCCGGCTACACCTTC. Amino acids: CASSSPGQGAGYTF.

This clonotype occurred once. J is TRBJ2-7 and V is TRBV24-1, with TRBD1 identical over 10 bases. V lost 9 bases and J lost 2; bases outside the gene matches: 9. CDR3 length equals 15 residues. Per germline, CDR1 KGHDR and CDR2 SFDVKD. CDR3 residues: CATGSGTGATYEQYF. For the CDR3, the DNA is TGTGCCACCGGGTCCGGGACAGGGGCCACCTACGAGCAGTACTTC.

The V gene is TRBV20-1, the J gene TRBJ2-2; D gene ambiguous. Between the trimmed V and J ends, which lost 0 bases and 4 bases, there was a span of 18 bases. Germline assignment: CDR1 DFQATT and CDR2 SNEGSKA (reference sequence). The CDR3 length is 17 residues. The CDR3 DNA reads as TGCAGTGCTAGAGATTCCCGGGCAGCCCCGCGCACCGGGGAGCTGTTTTTT. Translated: CSARDSRAAPRTGELFF.